Detailed here is one TCR beta chain. The antigen remains undetermined. This may be a read error, as it is one base from a much larger clone. TCR beta VDJ and CDR3 were profiled, and genomic DNA was the template. A single record per CDR3 protein comes from TCRdb applying MiXCR to the reads. The data hold 50,000 to 65,000 distinct CDR3 sequences, with roughly three fifths observed a single time. This entry comes from a study of CD8+CD57+ T cells in acquired aplastic anemia. Flow cytometry had shown expanded CD8+CD57+ cells in the patients chosen for sequencing. Each patient had severe acquired aplastic anemia. The germline V gene encodes CDR1 SQVTM and CDR2 ANQGSEA. The CDR3 runs 13 residues. Notes on the study in general: Overlap between patients and controls comprised 25 to 30 CD8+ CDR3 sequences. Significant differences in CD8+ Simpson's diversity were not observed between patients and controls.

The chain is built from TRBV29-1 and TRBJ1-1; TRBD1 aligns across 7 bases. The sequencing sample was made of sorted CD4+, CD8+, or CD8+CD57+ T cells (not recorded which) from PBMCs. This receptor was taken from a human donor with aplastic anemia. In DNA, the CDR3 is TGCAGCGTTGACAGGGGGAAGGACACTGAAGCTTCCTTT. This encodes CSVDRGKDTEASF.